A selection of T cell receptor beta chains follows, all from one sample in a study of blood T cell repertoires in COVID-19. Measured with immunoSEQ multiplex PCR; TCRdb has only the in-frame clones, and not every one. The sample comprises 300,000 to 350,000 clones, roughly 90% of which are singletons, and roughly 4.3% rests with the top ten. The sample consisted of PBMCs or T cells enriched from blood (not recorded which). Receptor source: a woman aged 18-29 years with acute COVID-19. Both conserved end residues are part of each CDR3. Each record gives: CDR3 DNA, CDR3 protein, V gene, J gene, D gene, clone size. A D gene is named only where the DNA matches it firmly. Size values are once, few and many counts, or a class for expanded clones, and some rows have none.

DNA: TGTGCCAGCAGTTCCCGACAGGGGGCTGGGGAGACCCAGTACTTC; CDR3: CASSSRQGAGETQYF; V: TRBV6-2/TRBV6-3; J: TRBJ2-5; D: TRBD1; size: -
DNA: TGTGCCAGCAGCTGGACAGGGTCACTCTCAGAGCAGTACTTC; CDR3: CASSWTGSLSEQYF; V: TRBV11-2; J: TRBJ2-7; D: TRBD1; size: -
DNA: TGTGCCAGCAGTTTAGGGGACAGGGGGCGCGCAGGCTACACCTTC; CDR3: CASSLGDRGRAGYTF; V: TRBV28; J: TRBJ1-2; D: TRBD1; size: -
DNA: TGTGCCAGCAGTTTTGGGCAGGGGTATCAGCCCCAGCATTTT; CDR3: CASSFGQGYQPQHF; V: TRBV27; J: TRBJ1-5; D: -; size: -
DNA: TGTGCCAGCAGCGTAGGAGGGGGCAGCGAGCAGTACTTC; CDR3: CASSVGGGSEQYF; V: TRBV9; J: TRBJ2-7; D: TRBD1; size: -
DNA: TGTGCCAGCAGCGCACAGGGTTTTTATGGCTACACCTTC; CDR3: CASSAQGFYGYTF; V: TRBV2; J: TRBJ1-2; D: -; size: -
DNA: TGTGCCAGCAGTTTTGACTTCGGAAACACCATATATTTT; CDR3: CASSFDFGNTIYF; V: TRBV27; J: TRBJ1-3; D: -; size: -
DNA: TGTGCCAGCAGCATCCCCGGTCGGGGGAAAAGAGATACGCAGTATTTT; CDR3: CASSIPGRGKRDTQYF; V: TRBV6-2/TRBV6-3; J: TRBJ2-3; D: -; size: -
DNA: TGCGCCAGCAGCTTGGGCGGACTAGCGGGAGAAACAAAACAGTACTTC; CDR3: CASSLGGLAGETKQYF; V: TRBV5-1; J: TRBJ2-7; D: TRBD2; size: -
DNA: TGTGCCAGTGTGGGTCCTAGCGGCCAAGAGACCCAGTACTTC; CDR3: CASVGPSGQETQYF; V: TRBV19; J: TRBJ2-5; D: TRBD2; size: -
DNA: TGTGCCACCAGCAGACGGACAGGGACCTATAATTCACCCCTCCACTTT; CDR3: CATSRRTGTYNSPLHF; V: TRBV15; J: TRBJ1-6; D: TRBD1; size: -
DNA: TGTGCCAGCAGTTACGTGGGACACCCGAACACCGGGGAGCTGTTTTTT; CDR3: CASSYVGHPNTGELFF; V: TRBV6-5; J: TRBJ2-2; D: -; size: -
DNA: TGTGCCTGCCGCCGGACAGGGCCAAACACTGAAGCTTTCTTT; CDR3: CACRRTGPNTEAFF; V: TRBV30; J: TRBJ1-1; D: TRBD1; size: -
DNA: TGTGCCAGCAGTTCGTTAGCGGGAGGGGGATACGAGCAGTACTTC; CDR3: CASSSLAGGGYEQYF; V: TRBV28; J: TRBJ2-7; D: TRBD2; size: -
DNA: TGTGCCAGCAGCTGGGAAGGAGGGGCCGGTCAGCCCCAGCATTTT; CDR3: CASSWEGGAGQPQHF; V: TRBV5-4; J: TRBJ1-5; D: -; size: few
DNA: TGTGCCAGCAGCTCCCGGGACCAAGAGACCCAGTACTTC; CDR3: CASSSRDQETQYF; V: TRBV7-2; J: TRBJ2-5; D: -; size: -
DNA: TGTGCCATGCAAAGGTCCAGAGGGACAGATACGCAGTATTTT; CDR3: CAMQRSRGTDTQYF; V: TRBV21-1; J: TRBJ2-3; D: -; size: -
DNA: TGTGCCAGCAGCCAAGAACGAGCAGAGACCCAGTACTTC; CDR3: CASSQERAETQYF; V: TRBV14; J: TRBJ2-5; D: -; size: once
DNA: TGTGCCAGCAGTTTACCCGTACAGGGTTTTGCTTACGAGCAGTACTTC; CDR3: CASSLPVQGFAYEQYF; V: TRBV28; J: TRBJ2-7; D: -; size: -
DNA: TGTGCCAGCAGCCTACAGGGCCCTATCACTGAAGCTTTCTTT; CDR3: CASSLQGPITEAFF; V: TRBV2; J: TRBJ1-1; D: -; size: -
DNA: TGTGCCAGCAGTGACAGGGGTAACTATGGCTACACCTTC; CDR3: CASSDRGNYGYTF; V: TRBV6-1; J: TRBJ1-2; D: -; size: -
DNA: TGTGCCAGCAGCGATTGGCAGGCTGGCACCTTC; CDR3: CASSDWQAGTF; V: TRBV28; J: TRBJ1-2; D: -; size: -
DNA: TGTGCCAGCAGTTTATCCTACGGAGCCACCTCTGGAAACACCATATATTTT; CDR3: CASSLSYGATSGNTIYF; V: TRBV28; J: TRBJ1-3; D: -; size: -
DNA: TGTGCCAGCAGCCAAGGCACCGGGGGGGACCAGAACACCATATATTTT; CDR3: CASSQGTGGDQNTIYF; V: TRBV3-1/TRBV3-2; J: TRBJ1-3; D: -; size: -
DNA: TGTGCCAGCAGCCAAGATAGAGCGGGAGGGACACCGGTCTACGAGCAGTACTTC; CDR3: CASSQDRAGGTPVYEQYF; V: TRBV3-1/TRBV3-2; J: TRBJ2-7; D: TRBD2; size: -
DNA: TGTGCCAGTGGTGAGGGCCGGTATAGCAATCAGCCCCAGCATTTT; CDR3: CASGEGRYSNQPQHF; V: TRBV19; J: TRBJ1-5; D: -; size: -
DNA: TGCGCCAGCATAGGACTAGTCGGCGGGGAGCTGTTTTTT; CDR3: CASIGLVGGELFF; V: TRBV5-1; J: TRBJ2-2; D: TRBD2; size: once
DNA: TGTGCCAGCAGCTTAGCCGGGGAGACCCAGTACTTC; CDR3: CASSLAGETQYF; V: TRBV7-2; J: TRBJ2-5; D: -; size: -
DNA: TGTGCCAGCTCAACGACAGGGCTAGGCAATTCACCCCTCCACTTT; CDR3: CASSTTGLGNSPLHF; V: TRBV18; J: TRBJ1-6; D: TRBD1; size: -
DNA: TGTGCCAGCAGAAGGAGGAGGACAGAAGACTGGGGGAGACCGGGTGAGCAGTTCTTC; CDR3: CASRRRRTEDWGRPGEQFF; V: TRBV27; J: TRBJ2-1; D: -; size: -
DNA: TGCGCCAGCAGCCCGGGGACAGGGGGTAACTATGGCTACACCTTC; CDR3: CASSPGTGGNYGYTF; V: TRBV5-1; J: TRBJ1-2; D: TRBD1; size: -
DNA: TGTGCCAGTAGTAACCGGGACAGGCCCGACGAGCAGTACTTC; CDR3: CASSNRDRPDEQYF; V: TRBV19; J: TRBJ2-7; D: TRBD1; size: -
DNA: TGTGCCAGCAGCCAAGATCAGGGACAAAATGAAAAACTGTTTTTT; CDR3: CASSQDQGQNEKLFF; V: TRBV4-2; J: TRBJ1-4; D: -; size: few
DNA: TGTGCCAGTAGTATAGAGACTGACGAAGCTTTCTTT; CDR3: CASSIETDEAFF; V: TRBV19; J: TRBJ1-1; D: -; size: -
DNA: TGTGCCAGCAGCCAGGAGCTCTCTGGGGCCAACGTCCTGACTTTC; CDR3: CASSQELSGANVLTF; V: TRBV3-1/TRBV3-2; J: TRBJ2-6; D: -; size: -
DNA: TGCGCCAGCACCGGGACTAGCGGGAGCAATGAGCAGTTCTTC; CDR3: CASTGTSGSNEQFF; V: TRBV5-1; J: TRBJ2-1; D: TRBD2; size: -
DNA: TGTGCCAGCAGTTCCGCATCGGGACAGGCATACTACGAGCAGTACTTC; CDR3: CASSSASGQAYYEQYF; V: TRBV28; J: TRBJ2-7; D: TRBD1; size: -